This is a list of T cell receptor beta chains from one sample in a study of CD8+ T cells in alopecia areata. This table comes from immunoSEQ multiplex PCR, and its TCRdb copy is limited to in-frame clones, with some not included. The profile shows approximately 98,000 clones, under 65% of them singletons. Sample: NKG2D-low CD8+ T cells sorted from blood. Source of these receptors: a human donor with alopecia areata. Each CDR3 is given with its conserved first and last residue. D genes are given only for firm matches.

d_call | v_call | cdr3_aa
NA | TRBV27 | CASSLISQGVYEQYF
NA | TRBV7-9 | CAAGGVLSRTEAFF
TRBD2 | TRBV27 | CASSAWTSGTDEQFF
TRBD1 | TRBV11-2 | CASSLSGGATYSEQYF
NA | TRBV5-4 | CASSLGGPGTEAFF
TRBD1 | TRBV29-1 | CSAETGTGDGYTF
NA | TRBV13 | CASSSLGGEQYF
NA | TRBV13 | CASTPLGGVGNEQFF
TRBD2 | TRBV29-1 | CSVVSREFSNEQFF
NA | TRBV15 | CATSVQTNYNEQFF
NA | TRBV6-5 | CASSPRQTRDEQYF
NA | TRBV7-8 | CASSLPLRDTSTDTQYF
NA | TRBV18 | CASSPDTDTQYF
NA | TRBV11-2 | CASSPHSGANVLTF
NA | TRBV27 | CASSLSGRMQFF
TRBD1 | TRBV28 | CASSPDRGPTTYNEQFF
TRBD1 | TRBV4-1 | CASSQVLPGQSNTEAFF
TRBD1 | TRBV15 | CATSRESRGRTEAFF
NA | TRBV27 | CASRSYGGSNQPQHF
NA | TRBV6-5 | CASSYSGYTGDDEQFF
NA | TRBV2 | CASLAGELFF
TRBD2 | TRBV9 | CASSVGTSGYNEQFF
TRBD1 | TRBV27 | CASSLQGVWQTQYF
NA | TRBV6-4 | CASSGSQPGEQFF
NA | TRBV6-5 | CASTNGAGMNTEAFF
NA | TRBV13 | CASSLAAHYEQYF
NA | TRBV29-1 | CSVVGQWGMNTEAFF
NA | TRBV2 | CASGSWGSTGELFF
NA | TRBV25-1 | CASSANDYEQYF
TRBD2 | TRBV7-3 | CASTDAGVPYNEQFF
TRBD2 | TRBV6-1 | CASSEDFGGLKSEQFF
NA | TRBV5-6 | CASSLERGPNTGELFF
NA | TRBV2 | CASSDGRTYNEQFF
NA | TRBV10-2 | CASSESVYEQYF
TRBD2 | TRBV2 | CASKVSGSDTQYF
NA | TRBV5-1 | CASSLGASYEQYF
NA | TRBV7-9 | CASSLKGIHYGYTF
NA | TRBV5-4 | CASSGWSSGANVLTF
TRBD2 | TRBV29-1 | CSVAGGPDTGELFF